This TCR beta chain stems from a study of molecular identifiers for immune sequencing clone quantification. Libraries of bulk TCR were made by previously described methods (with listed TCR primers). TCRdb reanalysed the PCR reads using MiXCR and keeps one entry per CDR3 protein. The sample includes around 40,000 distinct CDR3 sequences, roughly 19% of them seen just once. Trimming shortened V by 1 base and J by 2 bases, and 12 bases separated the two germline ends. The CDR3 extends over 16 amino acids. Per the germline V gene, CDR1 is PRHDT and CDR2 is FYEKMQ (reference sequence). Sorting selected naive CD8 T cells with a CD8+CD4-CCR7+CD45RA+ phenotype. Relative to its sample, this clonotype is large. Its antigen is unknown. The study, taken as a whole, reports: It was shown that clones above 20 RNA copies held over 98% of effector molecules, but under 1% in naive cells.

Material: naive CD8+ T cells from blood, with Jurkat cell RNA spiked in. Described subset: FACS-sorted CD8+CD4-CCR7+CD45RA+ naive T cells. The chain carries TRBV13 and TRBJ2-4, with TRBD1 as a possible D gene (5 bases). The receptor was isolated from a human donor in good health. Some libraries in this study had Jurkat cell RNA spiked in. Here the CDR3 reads CASSLEARGPKNIQYF. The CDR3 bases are TGTGCCAGCAGCTTAGAAGCAAGGGGCCCCAAAAACATTCAGTACTTC.